Sequencing of this T cell receptor (beta chain) was carried out in a study of CD8 T cells in ankylosing spondylitis. General study points: The authors found the disease-linked clones to be CD8+ and relatively rare in peripheral blood.

Per the germline V gene, CDR1 is MGHRA and CDR2 is YSYEKL. The CDR3 has 15 amino acids. Trimming took off 3 bases at V and 5 bases at J, with 16 bases between the two ends. Quantitative molecular-barcoded 5'-RACE generated the TCR beta libraries. In TCRdb, the 5' RACE reads were re-called with MiXCR into one record per CDR3 protein. The table lists some 250,000 distinct CDR3 sequences, around 10% of them singletons. In this sample, this clonotype turned up many times. Its antigen is undetermined. V gene TRBV4-1 combines with J gene TRBJ2-5; D is unclear. The source is a male donor with ankylosing spondylitis or in good health (not recorded which). The material sequenced was blood, either unsorted or a sorted T cell fraction (not recorded which). The CDR3: CASSQTVAPKETQYF. The CDR3 DNA sequence: TGCGCCAGCAGCCAGACGGTGGCTCCAAAGGAGACCCAGTACTTC.